Presented here are 12 T cell receptor beta chains from one specimen sequenced in a study of cytomegalovirus exposure and HLA in healthy donors. Use of 60 Vbeta and 13 Jbeta primers characterized the PCR. Clones were sequenced by immunoSEQ multiplex PCR, and TCRdb holds only the in-frame ones, with some missing. The sample records 60,000 to 70,000 clones, approximately 71% being singletons. The specimen was PBMCs. The source is a woman aged 40 to 49 in good health and CMV-seropositive.

The V gene is TRBV21-1, the J gene TRBJ1-1; the D segment call TRBD1 is taken from the table without a DNA check. TRBV21-1 is shown as a pseudogene. This CDR3 spans 18 amino acids. This chain's CDR3 is CASSHGDRERGVNTEAFF. DNA of the CDR3: TGTGCCAGCAGCCACGGGGACAGGGAGAGAGGGGTGAACACTGAAGCTTTCTTT.

The rearrangement uses TRBV2 and TRBJ2-3, with D perhaps matching TRBD2 (5 bases). V shed 5 bases and J shed 4 bases, with 13 bases lying between them. Germline CDR1 and CDR2: SNHLY and FYNNEI. The CDR3 consists of 14 residues. CDR3 DNA: TGTGCCAGCAGTACCCGGACGCGGGCAGATACGCAGTATTTT. Translation: CASSTRTRADTQYF.

The V gene is TRBV5-6, the J gene TRBJ2-2; the D gene is possibly TRBD1 (5 bases). The V end lost 7 bases, the J end lost 6 bases, and 19 bases lay between the germline ends. This CDR3 region has 15 residues. The germline V gene has CDR1 SGHDT and CDR2 YYEEEE. The CDR3 DNA sequence: TGTGCCAGCGGCCCTACAGGTACAGACCCCGGGGAGCTGTTTTTT. Protein: CASGPTGTDPGELFF. Full variable domain (missing parts from reference TRBV5-6 and TRBJ2-2): DAGVTQSPTHLIKTRGQQVTLRCSPKSGHDTVSWYQQALGQGPQFIFQYYEEEERQRGNFPDRFSGHQFPNYSSELNVNALLLGDSALYLCASGPTGTDPGELFFGEGSRLTVL.

The rearrangement joins TRBV9 to TRBJ1-2; the D gene is possibly TRBD1 (5 bases). V lost 0 bases, J lost 8 bases, and 14 bases lay in between. The germline V gene has CDR1 SGDLS and CDR2 YYNGEE. CDR3 length: 14 residues. The CDR3 here is CASSVDGGVLGYTF. DNA of the CDR3: TGTGCCAGCAGCGTAGATGGGGGGGTTTTAGGCTACACCTTC.

The chain recombines TRBV9 with TRBJ2-3; no clear D. Germline CDR1 SGDLS, CDR2 YYNGEE. V was clipped by 0 bases and J by 5 bases, with 10 bases between them. The CDR3 is made up of 14 amino acids. CDR3: CASSVGINGDTQYF. For the CDR3, the DNA is TGTGCCAGCAGCGTAGGAATTAACGGAGATACGCAGTATTTT.

This chain connects TRBV6-1 to TRBJ2-2, with 14 bases matching TRBD2. The trim removed 6 bases at V and 4 bases at J, leaving 1 base unmatched. CDR1 is MNHNS and CDR2 is SASEGT in the germline V gene. CDR3 length equals 15 residues. Written as DNA, the CDR3 is TGTGCCAGCAGGGGACTAGCGGGGGTCACCGGGGAGCTGTTTTTT. It yields the protein CASRGLAGVTGELFF.

The chain's CDR3 is CRADRNTEAFF. The CDR3 DNA reads TGCCGCGCCGACAGAAACACTGAAGCTTTCTTT. The V call is TRBV29-1, the J call TRBJ1-1, with D possibly matching TRBD1 (5 bases). Germline loops: CDR1 SQVTM, CDR2 ANQGSEA. This CDR3 is built from 11 residues.

Worth noting for this clone: One end of the junction fails to match germline, which may point to a read error. V and J are TRBV25-1 and TRBJ1-2; TRBD1 aligns across 8 bases. The CDR3 contains 15 residues. The germline CDR1 and CDR2 sequences are MGHDK and SYGVNS. CDR3 residues: CASSAETGEIWGSTF. CDR3 DNA sequence: TGTGCCAGCAGTGCCGAGACAGGGGAGATATGGGGCTCCACCTTC.

The chain combines TRBV29-1 with TRBJ2-1, with D perhaps TRBD1 (6 bases). The germline V and J ends were trimmed by 7 bases and 0 bases, with 13 bases remaining between them. CDR3 size: 14 residues. Germline V lookup: CDR1 SQVTM, CDR2 ANQGSEA. The CDR3 sequence is CSADRPSSYNEQFF. DNA for the CDR3: TGCAGCGCCGACAGGCCATCCTCCTACAATGAGCAGTTCTTC.

This chain links TRBV7-9 with TRBJ1-1; D is unresolved. The ends were cut back, 8 bases at V and 5 bases at J, with 15 bases in the middle. CDR3 length: 13 residues. The germline gives CDR1 SEHNR, CDR2 FQNEAQ (reference sequence). The CDR3 protein is CASQVEGGTEAFF. The CDR3 bases are TGTGCCAGCCAAGTGGAGGGAGGAACTGAAGCTTTCTTT.

The chain carries TRBV6-1 and TRBJ2-3; 12 bases match TRBD2. The CDR3 loop spans 19 amino acids. Germline lookup yields CDR1 MNHNS and CDR2 SASEGT. Trimming removed 2 bases from V and 3 bases from J; junction bases left unmatched: 12. The CDR3 DNA is TGTGCCAGCAGTGAACCACTTTCCCGGACTAGCGGGGATACAGATACGCAGTATTTT. It encodes CASSEPLSRTSGDTDTQYF.

This clone has only one observation. The gene calls are TRBV7-2 and TRBJ2-3; tentatively, D is TRBD1 (6 bases). V lost 1 base to trimming and J lost 7 bases, with 9 bases between them. CDR1 SGHTA and CDR2 FQGNSA come from the germline V gene. There are 13 residues in the CDR3. The CDR3 DNA sequence: TGTGCCAGCAGCTTAGGGCAGGGGAATACGCAGTATTTT. The encoded protein is CASSLGQGNTQYF. The variable domain in full, completed from reference TRBV7-2 and TRBJ2-3, reads GAGVSQSPSNKVTEKGKDVELRCDPISGHTALYWYRQSLGQGLEFLIYFQGNSAPDKSGLPSDRFSAERTGGSVSTLTIQRTQQEDSAVYLCASSLGQGNTQYFGPGTRLTVL.